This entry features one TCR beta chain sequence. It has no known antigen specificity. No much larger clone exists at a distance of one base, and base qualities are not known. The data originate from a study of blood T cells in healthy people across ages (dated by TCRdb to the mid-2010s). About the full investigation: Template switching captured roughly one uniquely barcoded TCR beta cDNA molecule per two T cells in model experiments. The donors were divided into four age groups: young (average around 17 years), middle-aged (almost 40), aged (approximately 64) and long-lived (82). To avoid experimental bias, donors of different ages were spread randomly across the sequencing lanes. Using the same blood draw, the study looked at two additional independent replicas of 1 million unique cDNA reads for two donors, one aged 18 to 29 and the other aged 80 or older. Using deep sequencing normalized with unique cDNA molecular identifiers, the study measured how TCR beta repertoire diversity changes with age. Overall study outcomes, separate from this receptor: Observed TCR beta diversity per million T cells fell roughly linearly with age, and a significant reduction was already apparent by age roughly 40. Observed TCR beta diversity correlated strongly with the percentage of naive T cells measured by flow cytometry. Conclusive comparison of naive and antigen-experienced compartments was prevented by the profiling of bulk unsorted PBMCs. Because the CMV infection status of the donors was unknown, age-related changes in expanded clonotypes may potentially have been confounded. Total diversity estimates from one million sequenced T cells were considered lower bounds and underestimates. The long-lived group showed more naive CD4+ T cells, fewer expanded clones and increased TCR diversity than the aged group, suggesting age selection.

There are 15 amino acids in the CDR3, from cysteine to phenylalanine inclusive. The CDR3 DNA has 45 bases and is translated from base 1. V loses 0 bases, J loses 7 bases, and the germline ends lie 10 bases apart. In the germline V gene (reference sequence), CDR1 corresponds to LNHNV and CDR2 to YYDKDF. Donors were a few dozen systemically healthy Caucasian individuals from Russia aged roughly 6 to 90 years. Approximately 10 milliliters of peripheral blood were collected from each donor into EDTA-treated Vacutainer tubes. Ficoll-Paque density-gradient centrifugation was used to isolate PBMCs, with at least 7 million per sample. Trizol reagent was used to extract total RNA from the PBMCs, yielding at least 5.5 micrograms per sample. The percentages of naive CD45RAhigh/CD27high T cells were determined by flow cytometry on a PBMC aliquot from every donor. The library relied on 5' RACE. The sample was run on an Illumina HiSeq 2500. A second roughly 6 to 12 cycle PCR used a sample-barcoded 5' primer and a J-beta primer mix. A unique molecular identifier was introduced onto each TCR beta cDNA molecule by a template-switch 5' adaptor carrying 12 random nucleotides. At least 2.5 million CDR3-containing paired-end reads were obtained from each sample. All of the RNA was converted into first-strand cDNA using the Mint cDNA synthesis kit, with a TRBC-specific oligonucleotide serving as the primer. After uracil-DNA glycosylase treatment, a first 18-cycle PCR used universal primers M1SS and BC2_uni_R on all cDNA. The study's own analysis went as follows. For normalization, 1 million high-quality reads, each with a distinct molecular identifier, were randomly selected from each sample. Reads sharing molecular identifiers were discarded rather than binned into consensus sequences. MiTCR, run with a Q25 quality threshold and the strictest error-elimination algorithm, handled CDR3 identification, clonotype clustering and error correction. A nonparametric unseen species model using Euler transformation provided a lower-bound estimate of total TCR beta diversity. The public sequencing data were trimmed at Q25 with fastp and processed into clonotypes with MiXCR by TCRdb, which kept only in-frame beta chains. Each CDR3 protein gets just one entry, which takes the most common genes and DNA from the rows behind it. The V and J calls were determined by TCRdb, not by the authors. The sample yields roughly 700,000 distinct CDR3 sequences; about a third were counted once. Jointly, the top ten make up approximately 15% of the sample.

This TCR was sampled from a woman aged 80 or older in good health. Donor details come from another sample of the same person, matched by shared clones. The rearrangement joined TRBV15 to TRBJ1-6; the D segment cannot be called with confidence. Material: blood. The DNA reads TGTGCCACCAGCAGAGAGGATACTTCCAATTCACCCCTCCACTTT. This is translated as CATSREDTSNSPLHF.